This entry concerns a single T cell receptor beta chain. What it binds is not known. A read error may account for a junction end that differs from germline. The data stem from a study of glioma-infiltrating T cells. General study points: A blood CDR3 motif signature was depleted in highly divergent patients. Tissue-blood divergence was below expectation in non-neoplastic patients, above in gliomas.

CDR1 MNHEY and CDR2 SVGAGI come from the germline V gene. The CDR3 has 15 amino acids. Using RNA template, CDR3s of TCR alpha and beta were amplified with iRepertoire arm-PCR. Tissue mRNA or PBMC total RNA, about 90-450 ng, went into one-step reverse transcription and amplification. Each CDR3 protein gets one entry after TCRdb re-called the multiplex PCR reads with MiXCR. The table has more than 300,000 distinct CDR3 sequences, 41% seen once. The rearrangement uses TRBV6-5 and TRBJ2-1, with D perhaps being TRBD1 or TRBD2 (5 bases each). The clonotype comes from a human donor with low-grade glioma or glioblastoma, undergoing nonglioma brain surgery, or in good health (not recorded which). Source material: glioma tissue, nonneoplastic brain tissue, or PBMCs (not recorded which). CDR3 nucleotides: TGTGCCATCAGTGAGTTTTGGCAGGGTAGCGATGAGCAGTCCTTC. Translation gives CAISEFWQGSDEQSF.